This T cell receptor (beta chain) came from a study of cytomegalovirus exposure and HLA in healthy donors. The PCR made use of 60 Vbeta and 13 Jbeta primers. The assay was immunoSEQ multiplex PCR, and TCRdb's table has in-frame clones only and misses some. The sample contains around 140,000 clones, 75% to 90% of which appear only once. Germline values: CDR1 GTSNPN, CDR2 SVGIG (reference sequence). There are 13 residues in the CDR3. A few counts support this clone. The junction departs from germline at one end; a sequencing error may be responsible. This rearrangement joins TRBV30 to TRBJ1-1, with D perhaps matching TRBD1 (5 bases). This sequence was found in a woman in her forties or fifties in good health and CMV-seropositive. Material for sequencing was PBMCs. CDR3 sequence: CAWSVLRGTEAFF. The DNA of the CDR3 is TGTGCCTGGAGTGTACTACGTGGGACTGAGGCTTTCTTT.